The T cell receptor beta chain under discussion was sequenced for a study of PD-L1 blockade in urothelial cancer. The overall study: Counts from blood samples showed a median of 141,255 T cells.

TCRdb's copy holds only in-frame clones and misses some; the assay was immunoSEQ multiplex PCR. The sample carries 85,000 to 130,000 clones, about nine tenths recorded once. V was trimmed by 3 bases and J by 9 bases, leaving 12 bases between them. CDR1 is SGHTA, CDR2 FQGTGA, per germline. This CDR3 comprises 13 residues. The chain has TRBV7-3 and TRBJ1-5; D is uncertain. This clonotype was obtained from a woman older than 75 with urothelial cancer. This specimen was PBMCs, taken around atezolizumab (anti-PD-L1) treatment. The CDR3 spells CASSFGRTGPQHF. CDR3 nucleotide sequence: TGTGCCAGCAGCTTTGGCAGAACGGGGCCCCAGCATTTT.